The 32 T cell receptor beta chains listed next were all sequenced from one sample in a study of blood T cell repertoires in COVID-19. Data came from immunoSEQ multiplex PCR; TCRdb stores just in-frame clones and leaves some out. The data show around 250,000 clones, about 80% seen once. Sequencing was performed on peripheral blood. Receptors originate from a woman aged 80 or over with acute or convalescent COVID-19.

This sequence joins TRBV28 and TRBJ1-4; D ambiguous. V was trimmed by 5 bases and J by 0 bases, leaving 10 bases between them. The germline CDR1 and CDR2 sequences are MDHEN and SYDVKM. This CDR3 region has 15 residues. The CDR3 here is CASSTSLTTNEKLFF. CDR3 DNA: TGTGCCAGCAGTACGAGTCTTACAACTAATGAAAAACTGTTTTTT.

The genes are TRBV14 and TRBJ2-1; a weak D match, TRBD2 (6 bases). CDR1 is SGHDN and CDR2 is FVKESK in the germline V gene. Trimming stripped 4 bases from V and 6 bases from J, with 13 bases between. This CDR3 contains 14 residues. The chain's CDR3 is CASSPTRNRNEQFF. DNA of the CDR3: TGTGCCAGCAGCCCGACTAGAAATCGCAATGAGCAGTTCTTC.

CDR3 region: CASSPRTPGQGNTEAFF. DNA for the CDR3: TGTGCCAGCAGCCCACGAACTCCGGGACAGGGGAACACTGAAGCTTTCTTT. The rearrangement joins TRBV21-1 to TRBJ1-1; the table gives TRBD1 as D, unverified against the DNA. TRBV21-1 represents a pseudogene. CDR3 length equals 17 residues.

In its sample, this clone was seen a few times. V and J are TRBV6-4 and TRBJ1-2; tentatively, D is TRBD1 (5 bases). Trimming removed 8 bases from V and 5 bases from J, with 15 bases in between. From germline, CDR1 is MRHNA and CDR2 SNTAGT. This CDR3 has 13 amino acids. CDR3 loop: CASRREGSYGYTF. The CDR3 DNA is TGTGCCAGCCGACGGGAGGGGTCGTATGGCTACACCTTC.

The rearrangement uses TRBV19 and TRBJ2-3, with 10 nucleotides matching TRBD2. CDR1 and CDR2 from the germline V gene are LNHDA and SQIVND (reference sequence). J was trimmed by 6 bases and V by 11 bases; bases with no gene match: 11. This CDR3 is 14 amino acids long. CDR3 residues: CACHPSGSVDTQYF. CDR3 in DNA: TGTGCCTGCCACCCTAGCGGGAGTGTGGATACGCAGTATTTT.

The chain is built from TRBV7-9 and TRBJ2-1; 10 bases fit TRBD2. CDR3 size: 19 residues. The V gene end was trimmed by 5 bases and the J gene end by 6 bases; junction bases not matched to a gene: 19. Germline assignment: CDR1 SEHNR and CDR2 FQNEAQ (reference sequence). The CDR3, as DNA: TGTGCCAGCAGCCGCCAGCCCCCGCCTAGGGCTAGCGGGAGCAATGAGCAGTTCTTC. This codes for CASSRQPPPRASGSNEQFF. Drawing the rest from reference TRBV7-9 and TRBJ2-1, the complete variable domain is DTGVSQNPRHKITKRGQNVTFRCDPISEHNRLYWYRQTLGQGPEFLTYFQNEAQLEKSRLLSDRFSAERPKGSFSTLEIQRTEQGDSAMYLCASSRQPPPRASGSNEQFFGPGTRLTVL.

The rearrangement uses TRBV5-6 and TRBJ1-4, with D perhaps matching TRBD1 (5 bases). Germline values: CDR1 SGHDT, CDR2 YYEEEE. CDR3 size: 14 residues. The germline V and J ends were trimmed by 4 bases and 7 bases, with 14 bases remaining between them. DNA of the CDR3: TGTGCCAGCAGCCGGGGGAGGGAGAGTGAAAAACTGTTTTTT. Amino acids: CASSRGRESEKLFF. The variable domain in full, with the rest retrieved from reference TRBV5-6 and TRBJ1-4, is DAGVTQSPTHLIKTRGQQVTLRCSPKSGHDTVSWYQQALGQGPQFIFQYYEEEERQRGNFPDRFSGHQFPNYSSELNVNALLLGDSALYLCASSRGRESEKLFFGSGTQLSVL.

The genes are TRBV7-8 and TRBJ2-1, with 9 bases identical to TRBD1. Germline V gene sequence: CDR1 SGHVS, CDR2 FQNEAQ. The length of the CDR3 is 15 residues. The ends lost 6 bases at V and 8 bases at J; junction bases unmatched: 11. CDR3: CASRLAGTGSHEQFF. The CDR3 region has the DNA TGTGCCAGCAGGCTAGCCGGGACAGGGTCCCATGAGCAGTTCTTC.

The CDR3 sequence is CASSTGQVSQETQYF. CDR3 DNA sequence: TGTGCCAGCAGTACCGGACAGGTATCACAAGAGACCCAGTACTTC. This sequence joins TRBV9 and TRBJ2-5, with 7 positions matching TRBD1. CDR3 size: 15 residues. The J segment lost 2 bases and the V segment lost 5 bases, leaving 9 bases of the junction unmatched. Germline CDR1 reads SGDLS; CDR2 reads YYNGEE.

The chain links TRBV10-3 to TRBJ2-7; 11 bases align to TRBD1. V lost 6 bases and J lost 1; bases outside the gene matches: 5. Germline CDR1 is ENHRY and CDR2 is SYGVKD. This CDR3 is built from 15 residues. The CDR3 DNA is TGTGCCATCAGGAACCGGGACAGGGGGTCCTACGAGCAGTACTTC. Residues: CAIRNRDRGSYEQYF.

This chain links TRBV5-8 with TRBJ2-2; 13 bases match TRBD2. J lost 7 bases, V lost 5 bases, and 8 bases had no gene match. CDR3 length equals 16 residues. CDR1 SGHTS and CDR2 YDEGEE come from the germline V gene. CDR3 sequence (DNA): TGTGCCAGCAGAAGGACTAGCGGGAGAAGGGTCGGGGAGCTGTTTTTT. It specifies CASRRTSGRRVGELFF.

The chain recombines TRBV18 with TRBJ1-6, with 7 bases that match TRBD1. The germline V gene has CDR1 KGHSH and CDR2 LQKENI. Losses at the gene ends were 2 bases for V and 7 bases for J; bases not matched to a gene: 5. The CDR3 totals 15 residues. CDR3 bases: TGTGCCAGCTCACCAATGGGACAGATCAATTCACCCCTCCACTTT. Translated, it gives CASSPMGQINSPLHF.

The V call is TRBV5-5, the J call TRBJ2-2; possible D gene TRBD2, 6 bases. V lost 2 bases, J lost 6 bases, and 11 bases lay in between. The CDR3 consists of 14 residues. Germline CDR1 SGHKS, CDR2 YYEKEE (reference sequence). The CDR3 here is CASSLSPGAGELFF. The DNA for the CDR3 is TGTGCCAGCAGCTTATCACCGGGGGCCGGGGAGCTGTTTTTT.

The genes are TRBV7-8 and TRBJ1-6; a possible D gene is TRBD1 (6 bases). The germline CDR1 and CDR2 sequences are SGHVS and FQNEAQ. Deletions cut 9 bases from V and 7 bases from J, with 13 bases between. The CDR3 has 13 residues. The CDR3 DNA reads TGTGCCAGTAGGTGGACAGAAAATTCACCCCTCCACTTT. Protein: CASRWTENSPLHF. Full variable domain (rest looked up from reference TRBV7-8 and TRBJ1-6): GAGVSQSPRYKVAKRGQDVALRCDPISGHVSLFWYQQALGQGPEFLTYFQNEAQLDKSGLPSDRFFAERPEGSVSTLKIQRTQQEDSAVYLCASRWTENSPLHFGNGTRLTVT.

The sample holds a few counts of this clone. The gene calls are TRBV7-9 and TRBJ2-5; 7 bases fit TRBD1. The V and J ends lost 5 bases and 0 bases, in that order; junction bases with no gene match: 12. CDR1 is SEHNR and CDR2 is FQNEAQ in the germline V gene (reference sequence). The CDR3 consists of 17 residues. The CDR3 bases are TGTGCCAGCAGCCGTACGACAGGGAACCTTTACCAAGAGACCCAGTACTTC. Its protein is CASSRTTGNLYQETQYF.

The V gene is TRBV5-1, the J gene TRBJ1-4, with TRBD1 matching over 7 bases. The CDR3 runs to 17 residues. The V and J ends lost 0 bases and 0 bases, in that order; junction bases with no gene match: 5. The germline CDR1 and CDR2 sequences are SGHRS and YFSETQ. This chain's CDR3 is CASSLEGGRATNEKLFF. In DNA, the CDR3 is TGCGCCAGCAGCTTGGAAGGGGGCAGGGCAACTAATGAAAAACTGTTTTTT.

J is TRBJ1-2 and V is TRBV18; D is unresolved. CDR1 and CDR2 from the germline V gene are KGHSH and LQKENI. The CDR3 has 13 residues. V shed 3 bases and J shed 3 bases, with 8 bases lying between them. The CDR3, as DNA: TGTGCCAGCTCACCGGGCTTTGACTATGGCTACACCTTC. It translates to CASSPGFDYGYTF.

The chain couples TRBV19 to TRBJ1-1; 7 bases map to TRBD1. Germline CDR1 reads LNHDA; CDR2 reads SQIVND (reference sequence). V lost 6 bases, J lost 1 base, and 14 bases stayed unmatched. The CDR3 totals 17 residues. Written as DNA, the CDR3 is TGTGCCAGTAGCCCCCGTGGCAGGGGGAATCCGAACACTGAAGCTTTCTTT. It yields the protein CASSPRGRGNPNTEAFF.

The chain joins TRBV19 to TRBJ2-1; the D gene is possibly TRBD1 (5 bases). CDR1 is LNHDA, CDR2 SQIVND, per germline (reference sequence). The V end was cut by 4 bases, the J end by 0 bases, with 13 bases between. CDR3 length: 16 residues. The CDR3, as DNA: TGTGCCAGTAGTAGGGGCGGCCAAAGCTCCTACAATGAGCAGTTCTTC. Translated: CASSRGGQSSYNEQFF.

The V and J genes are TRBV10-1 and TRBJ1-2; maybe TRBD1 (5 bases). Germline values: CDR1 WNHNN, CDR2 SYGVQD (reference sequence). Deletions cut 0 bases from V and 4 bases from J, with 15 bases between. This CDR3 comprises 16 residues. CDR3 in DNA: TGCGCCAGCAGTGAGTCGGAGGGGCATGGAACCTATGGCTACACCTTC. Translated: CASSESEGHGTYGYTF.

The chain employs TRBV29-1 and TRBJ1-4, with D possibly TRBD1 on 6 matching bases. V was shortened by 4 bases and J by 8 bases, with 11 bases between the two germline ends. The germline CDR1 and CDR2 sequences are SQVTM and ANQGSEA. The CDR3 runs to 12 residues. The CDR3 region has the DNA TGCAGCGTTGCGGGACAAGGCGAAAAACTGTTTTTT. Protein product: CSVAGQGEKLFF.

This chain links TRBV11-2 with TRBJ2-7; no definite D call. Looked up from germline, CDR1 is SGHAT and CDR2 is FQNNGV. V shed 1 base and J shed 6 bases, with 13 bases lying between them. This CDR3 contains 14 residues. Here the CDR3 reads CASSLGGVVSEQYF. In nucleotides, the CDR3 is TGTGCCAGCAGCTTAGGCGGCGTCGTATCCGAGCAGTACTTC.

The chain uses TRBV19 and TRBJ1-1; D is ambiguous. This CDR3 spans 15 amino acids. Germline V gene lookup returns CDR1 LNHDA and CDR2 SQIVND (reference sequence). V was shortened by 3 bases and J by 3 bases, with 14 bases between the two germline ends. DNA of the CDR3: TGTGCCAGTAGTATGTTTGGGGAGGAAGACACTGAAGCTTTCTTT. Translation gives CASSMFGEEDTEAFF.

This chain joins TRBV10-3 and TRBJ1-2, with 9 bases that match TRBD1. With V trimmed by 6 bases and J by 4 bases, 9 bases remained unmatched. This CDR3 is built from 15 residues. Germline CDR1 and CDR2: ENHRY and SYGVKD. CDR3: CAISLDGQGTYGYTF. The CDR3 DNA reads as TGTGCCATCAGCCTGGATGGACAGGGGACCTATGGCTACACCTTC.

The chain recombines TRBV23-1 with TRBJ2-3; 7 bases agree with TRBD1. TRBV23-1 counts as an open reading frame of uncertain function. The CDR3 spans 15 residues. V lost 6 bases to trimming and J lost 1 base; unmatched junction nucleotides: 7. This CDR3 is CASSEQGSGTDTQYF. CDR3 in DNA: TGCGCCAGCAGCGAACAGGGGAGCGGCACAGATACGCAGTATTTT.

This chain connects TRBV27 to TRBJ1-6; 11 bases align to TRBD1. After removal of 7 bases from V and 7 bases from J, the junction contained 6 bases not matched to a gene. Germline CDR1 reads MNHEY; CDR2 reads SMNVEV (reference sequence). The CDR3 is made up of 15 amino acids. The CDR3 reads CASKLDRGRNSPLHF. The CDR3, as DNA: TGTGCCAGCAAGCTGGACAGGGGGCGGAATTCACCCCTCCACTTT.

The chain recombines TRBV5-4 with TRBJ2-1; the match to TRBD2 covers 9 bases. J lost 6 bases, V lost 0 bases, and 7 bases had no gene match. Germline CDR1 reads SGHNT; CDR2 reads YYREEE (reference sequence). The CDR3 is made up of 16 amino acids. The CDR3 DNA reads TGTGCCAGCAGCTTGGATGCCCAGCGGGGGGCCAATGAGCAGTTCTTC. Amino acid sequence: CASSLDAQRGANEQFF.

This clone was seen more than once but under ten times. The chain employs TRBV4-3 and TRBJ1-4; D gene uncertain. The V end was cut by 1 base, the J end by 8 bases, with 14 bases between. The CDR3 runs to 15 residues. Germline CDR1 reads LGHNA; CDR2 reads YSLEER. The CDR3 here is CASSQGSDWREKLFF. CDR3 sequence (DNA): TGCGCCAGCAGCCAAGGGAGTGACTGGCGCGAAAAACTGTTTTTT.

The chain employs TRBV2 and TRBJ1-2; 7 bases line up with TRBD1. This CDR3 has 16 residues. Trimming cost V 5 bases and J 4 bases; bases outside gene matches: 13. The V gene's germline CDR1 is SNHLY and CDR2 FYNNEI. CDR3: CASSLGGQGDFYGYTF. In DNA, the CDR3 is TGTGCCAGCAGTTTGGGTGGTCAGGGGGACTTCTATGGCTACACCTTC.

The chain employs TRBV19 and TRBJ2-7, with 11 bases that match TRBD2. Germline CDR1 and CDR2: LNHDA and SQIVND (reference sequence). The CDR3 covers 15 residues. The junction had 5 bases not matched to a gene; V was cut back by 4 bases and J by 3 bases. Written as DNA, the CDR3 is TGTGCCAGTAGTAGAACTAGCGGGAGTTTCTACGAGCAGTACTTC. This translates into CASSRTSGSFYEQYF. Combining the CDR3 with reference TRBV19 and TRBJ2-7 gives the whole variable domain DGGITQSPKYLFRKEGQNVTLSCEQNLNHDAMYWYRQDPGQGLRLIYYSQIVNDFQKGDIAEGYSVSREKKESFPLTVTSAQKNPTAFYLCASSRTSGSFYEQYFGPGTRLTVT.

This chain connects TRBV18 to TRBJ1-2; D gene uncertain. The CDR3 is made up of 14 amino acids. V dropped 2 bases and J dropped 4 bases, with 11 bases sitting between them. Per germline, CDR1 KGHSH and CDR2 LQKENI. For the CDR3, the DNA is TGTGCCAGCTCACCAAGCCCGGGGAGCTATGGCTACACCTTC. It yields the protein CASSPSPGSYGYTF.

The V gene is TRBV12-3 or TRBV12-4, the J gene TRBJ1-2; 10 bases agree with TRBD1. Trimming took 5 bases from V and 5 from J; bases not matched to a gene: 2. The CDR3 length is 13 residues. Written as DNA, the CDR3 is TGTGCCAGCAGTCGGACAGGGGGATATGGCTACACCTTC. Amino acid sequence: CASSRTGGYGYTF.